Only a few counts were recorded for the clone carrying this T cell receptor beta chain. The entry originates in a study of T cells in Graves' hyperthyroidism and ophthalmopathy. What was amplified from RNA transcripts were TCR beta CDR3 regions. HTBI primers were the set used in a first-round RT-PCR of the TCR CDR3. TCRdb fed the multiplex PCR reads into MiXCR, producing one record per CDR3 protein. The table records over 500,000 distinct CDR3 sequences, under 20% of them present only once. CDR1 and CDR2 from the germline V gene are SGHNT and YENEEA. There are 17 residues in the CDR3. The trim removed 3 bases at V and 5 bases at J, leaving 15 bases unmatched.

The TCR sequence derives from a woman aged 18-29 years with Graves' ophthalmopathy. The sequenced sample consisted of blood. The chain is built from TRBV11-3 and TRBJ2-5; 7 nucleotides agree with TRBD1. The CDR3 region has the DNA TGTGCCAGCAGCTTCAGGGGGACGGCAGGGGTGGGGGAGACCCAGTACTTC. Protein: CASSFRGTAGVGETQYF.